This is a list of T cell receptor beta chains from one sample in a study of CD8+ T cells in alopecia areata. Measured with immunoSEQ multiplex PCR; TCRdb has only the in-frame clones, and not every one. The sample has about 250,000 clones; roughly two thirds are singletons. This sample comprised CD4+ T cells sorted from blood, obtained at week 0. All receptors come from a human donor with alopecia areata. Each CDR3 is given with its conserved first and last residue. D genes are given only for firm matches. Clone size is shown for a subset of rows, as once, few, many or a class of expanded clone.

>.|TRBJ1-2|TRBV7-9|14|many
CASNLPEANYGYTF
TGTGCCAGCAACTTGCCAGAAGCTAACTATGGCTACACCTTC
>TRBD1|TRBJ2-1|TRBV6-5|11|.
CASSTGGPTFF
TGTGCCAGCAGCACAGGGGGACCGACGTTCTTC
>TRBD1|TRBJ2-7|TRBV29-1|13|few
CSVAGTGLGEQYF
TGCAGCGTTGCCGGGACAGGGCTTGGCGAGCAGTACTTC
>.|TRBJ1-2|TRBV29-1|11|.
CSVGNIYGYTF
TGCAGCGTTGGGAATATTTATGGCTACACCTTC
>.|TRBJ1-1|TRBV18|15|.
CASSPPGRANTEAFF
TGTGCCAGCTCACCGCCCGGACGGGCGAACACTGAAGCTTTCTTT
>TRBD1|TRBJ1-2|TRBV29-1|13|.
CSALGQGSLGYTF
TGCAGCGCTCTGGGACAGGGGAGTTTGGGCTACACCTTC
>.|TRBJ2-1|TRBV4-2|15|.
CASSHVGLTYNEQFF
TGTGCCAGCAGCCATGTGGGACTCACCTACAATGAGCAGTTCTTC
>TRBD1|TRBJ1-4|TRBV29-1|15|few
CSVPPTGVFDEKLFF
TGCAGCGTGCCACCCACAGGGGTGTTTGATGAAAAACTGTTTTTT
>.|TRBJ2-1|TRBV7-8|15|.
CASGHGGFSYNEQFF
TGTGCCAGCGGACATGGCGGTTTCTCCTACAATGAGCAGTTCTTC
>.|TRBJ1-3|TRBV9|16|.
CASSEGLLSSGNTIYF
TGTGCCAGCAGCGAAGGACTCCTGAGCTCTGGAAACACCATATATTTT
>.|TRBJ2-1|TRBV9|17|.
CASSVATTGADRNEQFF
TGTGCCAGCAGCGTAGCTACTACGGGGGCGGATCGGAATGAGCAGTTCTTC
>TRBD2|TRBJ2-5|TRBV6-5|15|.
CASRAPSGGGETQYF
TGTGCCAGCAGGGCGCCAAGCGGGGGCGGGGAGACCCAGTACTTC
>.|TRBJ2-7|TRBV4-3|16|once
CASSQDPDRSSYEQYF
TGCGCCAGCAGCCAAGATCCGGACAGAAGCTCCTACGAGCAGTACTTC
>.|TRBJ1-1|TRBV29-1|10|.
CSGQNTEAFF
TGCAGCGGTCAGAATACTGAAGCTTTCTTT
>.|TRBJ2-7|TRBV11-2|11|.
CASSASYEQYF
TGTGCCAGCAGCGCCTCCTACGAGCAGTACTTC
>.|TRBJ2-6|TRBV9|20|.
CASSVATDSLTVSGANVLTF
TGTGCCAGCAGCGTAGCTACTGACTCTCTTACAGTCTCTGGGGCCAACGTCCTGACTTTC
>.|TRBJ1-5|TRBV30|13|.
CASDGDSNQPQHF
TGTGCCTCCGATGGCGATAGCAATCAGCCCCAGCATTTT
>TRBD2|TRBJ2-1|TRBV29-1|14|few
CSAETSGADSEQFF
TGCAGCGCCGAGACTAGCGGGGCCGATAGTGAGCAGTTCTTC
>.|TRBJ2-2|TRBV19|15|.
CASSILQGRAGELFF
TGTGCCAGTAGTATTTTGCAGGGGAGGGCCGGGGAGCTGTTTTTT
>.|TRBJ2-5|TRBV29-1|12|few
CSAGGREETQYF
TGCAGCGCTGGAGGCAGGGAAGAGACCCAGTACTTC
>.|TRBJ1-1|TRBV27|13|.
CASSRGVGTEAFF
TGTGCCAGCAGTCGAGGGGTGGGCACTGAAGCTTTCTTT
>.|TRBJ2-7|TRBV5-6|15|.
CASSPGPLGPYEQYF
TGTGCCAGCAGCCCGGGACCTCTAGGCCCCTACGAGCAGTACTTC
>.|TRBJ2-7|TRBV5-1|15|.
CASSLSRQALGEQYF
TGCGCCAGCAGCTTGTCAAGGCAGGCCTTGGGCGAGCAGTACTTC
>TRBD1|TRBJ2-1|TRBV28|15|.
CASSSAGTGGNEQFF
TGTGCCAGCAGTTCCGCCGGGACAGGGGGCAATGAGCAGTTCTTC
>.|TRBJ2-5|TRBV5-4|15|.
CASSSMTLEGETQYF
TGTGCCAGCAGCTCTATGACCCTCGAGGGGGAGACCCAGTACTTC
>.|TRBJ2-7|TRBV27|12|.
CASSDPATEQYF
TGTGCCAGCAGTGATCCGGCCACCGAGCAGTACTTC
>.|TRBJ1-5|TRBV30|12|.
CAWSPIGQPQHF
TGTGCCTGGAGCCCTATAGGGCAGCCCCAGCATTTT
>.|TRBJ2-5|TRBV27|14|.
CASSFLDNQETQYF
TGTGCCAGCAGTTTTCTAGACAACCAAGAGACCCAGTACTTC
>.|TRBJ2-6|TRBV5-4|15|.
CASSFGLPGANVLTF
TGTGCCAGCAGCTTCGGGCTGCCTGGGGCCAACGTCCTGACTTTC
>.|TRBJ2-5|TRBV29-1|12|.
CSVESDRETQYF
TGCAGCGTTGAATCTGACCGGGAGACCCAGTACTTC
>.|TRBJ2-2|TRBV4-1|16|.
CASSQGLRDTGGELFF
TGCGCCAGCAGCCAAGGTTTGCGGGACACGGGCGGGGAGCTGTTTTTT
>.|TRBJ2-6|TRBV29-1|12|.
CSAHSGANVLTF
TGCAGCGCCCACTCTGGGGCCAACGTCCTGACTTTC
>.|TRBJ1-1|TRBV15|15|once
CATSTSGASNTEAFF
TGTGCCACCAGCACCTCGGGAGCCTCGAACACTGAAGCTTTCTTT
>.|TRBJ1-6|TRBV14|16|.
CASSRSRGLDNSPLHF
TGTGCCAGCAGCCGCAGCAGGGGACTGGATAATTCACCCCTCCACTTT
>.|TRBJ1-4|TRBV29-1|14|.
CSVAKKDSYEKLFF
TGCAGCGTGGCCAAGAAGGACAGCTATGAAAAACTGTTTTTT
>.|TRBJ1-6|TRBV5-6|14|.
CASTEQRSGSPLHF
TGTGCCAGCACCGAACAGAGATCCGGATCACCCCTCCACTTT
>.|TRBJ1-2|TRBV29-1|13|.
CSVEGGGAKGYTF
TGCAGCGTTGAAGGTGGCGGTGCTAAGGGCTACACCTTC
>TRBD1|TRBJ1-1|TRBV5-1|13|few
CASSYDRVREAFF
TGCGCCAGCAGCTACGACAGGGTTCGTGAAGCTTTCTTT
>TRBD1|TRBJ2-7|TRBV7-2|14|.
CASKPRQGVVEQYF
TGTGCCAGCAAACCCAGACAGGGGGTTGTCGAGCAGTACTTC
>TRBD1|TRBJ2-7|TRBV30|14|.
CAWSVWDSDYEQYF
TGTGCCTGGAGTGTTTGGGACAGCGACTACGAGCAGTACTTC
>.|TRBJ1-1|TRBV19|13|.
CASSQLRSAESFF
TGTGCCAGTAGTCAGCTCCGGTCCGCAGAGTCTTTCTTT
>.|TRBJ2-5|TRBV29-1|11|.
CSVASPETQYF
TGCAGCGTGGCAAGCCCCGAGACCCAGTACTTC
>.|TRBJ2-5|TRBV25-1|11|few
CASTIRKTQYF
TGTGCCAGCACCATTAGGAAGACCCAGTACTTC
>.|TRBJ2-1|TRBV29-1|14|few
CSVEHGVAGNEQFF
TGCAGCGTTGAACACGGAGTTGCGGGCAATGAGCAGTTCTTC
>TRBD1|TRBJ2-7|TRBV29-1|13|.
CSVRWDRTYEQYF
TGCAGCGTAAGATGGGACAGGACGTACGAGCAGTACTTC
>TRBD1|TRBJ2-2|TRBV29-1|13|once
CSGGTGYTGELFF
TGCAGCGGGGGGACAGGATACACCGGGGAGCTGTTTTTT
>.|TRBJ2-3|TRBV9|15|.
CASSVGGHSTDTQYF
TGTGCCAGCAGCGTAGGAGGACACAGCACAGATACGCAGTATTTT
>.|TRBJ1-1|TRBV29-1|13|.
CSVAASLWGEAFF
TGCAGCGTTGCGGCCAGTCTCTGGGGAGAAGCTTTCTTT
>.|TRBJ2-5|TRBV7-2|14|.
CASSTYRKEETQYF
TGTGCCAGCAGCACTTACAGGAAAGAAGAGACCCAGTACTTC
>TRBD1|TRBJ2-5|TRBV7-2|15|.
CASSLNRGHGETQYF
TGTGCCAGCAGCTTAAACAGGGGGCACGGAGAGACCCAGTACTTC
>.|TRBJ1-2|TRBV29-1|11|.
CSVDAGAGYTF
TGCAGCGTTGATGCGGGGGCTGGCTACACCTTC
>.|TRBJ1-2|TRBV14|13|.
CASSPDSYYGYTF
TGTGCCAGCAGCCCCGACAGCTACTATGGCTACACCTTC